The T cell receptor (beta chain) under discussion was sequenced for a study of cytomegalovirus exposure and HLA in healthy donors. The CDR3 totals 14 residues. Germline loops: CDR1 SGHTA, CDR2 FQGNSA. Trimming removed 8 bases from V and 0 bases from J, with 11 bases in between. The donors, nominally healthy at sampling, likely had unrecorded immune exposures. PCR was performed using 60 Vbeta and 13 Jbeta primers. Clones were sequenced by immunoSEQ multiplex PCR, and TCRdb holds only the in-frame ones, with some missing. The sample table includes approximately 100,000 clones. About this clone itself: Its specificity is unknown.

Study outcomes and limitations: Sequencing depth across donors, presence/absence analyses assumed, was roughly uniform.

This TCR was sampled from a middle-aged man in good health and CMV-seronegative. The sample comprised PBMCs. V and J are TRBV7-2 and TRBJ1-5, with a tentative D call TRBD1 (5 bases). CDR3 nucleotides: TGTGCCAGCGGACCTCAGGGTAGCAATCAGCCCCAGCATTTT. Its translation: CASGPQGSNQPQHF.